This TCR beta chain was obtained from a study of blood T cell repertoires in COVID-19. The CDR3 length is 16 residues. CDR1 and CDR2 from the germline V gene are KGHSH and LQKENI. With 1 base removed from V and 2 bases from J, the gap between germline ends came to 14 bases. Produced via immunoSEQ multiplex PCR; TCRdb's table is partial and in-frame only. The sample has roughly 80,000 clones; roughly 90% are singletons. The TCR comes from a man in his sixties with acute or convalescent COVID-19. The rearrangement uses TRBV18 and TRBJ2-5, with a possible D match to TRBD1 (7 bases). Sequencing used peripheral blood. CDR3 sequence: CASSPQSRDRQETQYF. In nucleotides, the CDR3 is TGTGCCAGCTCACCACAATCGCGGGACAGACAAGAGACCCAGTACTTC.